This T cell receptor beta chain came from a study of blood T cell repertoires in COVID-19 (dated by TCRdb to about 2020). Context from the whole study: Samples covering the acute and convalescent phases of COVID-19 were provided by collaborators in the United States, Italy and Spain. The prospective study material was composed of cDNA or gDNA derived from T cells, B-cell-depleted T cells, or PBMCs. The dataset comprised deeply sampled blood TCRbeta repertoires from subjects exposed to, actively infected with, or recovered from COVID-19. The repertoires were made available in a free public database intended to serve as a resource for research on the immune response to SARS-CoV-2. Samples came from the ongoing ImmuneRACE study (first 160 participants) plus 1,254 subjects from 6 global collaborators. A de-identified subject ID, COVID-19 status, age in years and sex were almost always included in the sample metadata. Where HLA class I and class II types were available, the types were taken from metadata supplied by the sample provider, not from assay-based typing.

Each collaborating institution followed its own protocols to collect whole blood in K2EDTA tubes. For TCRbeta analysis, collaborators shipped samples in one of three forms: frozen whole blood, isolated PBMCs, or DNA extracted from either of those sample types. Concerning this clone: Its binding antigen is unknown. One base away there is no much larger clone; base qualities are not given.

The paper's findings and limits, for the study overall: The amount of clinical and demographic metadata varied by source and participant and was provided uncurated.

The immunoSEQ Assay, a bias-controlled multiplex PCR, was used to amplify TCRbeta CDR3 regions from genomic DNA. The source study handled its data this way. The number of nucleated cells in each sample was estimated from the amplification of reference gene primers within the assay. To quantify the absolute abundance of each unique TCRbeta CDR3 rearrangement, sequence reads were collapsed and filtered. For each sample, productive Simpson clonality was calculated as the square root of Simpson's diversity index over productive rearrangements. Entries here come from immuneACCESS through TCRdb and include only in-frame sequences with V and J called. Some clones fail to appear in such tables; in the studies checked, an unresolved V gene covers under half of the shortfall, and the cause of the remainder is unknown. The V and J calls and the clone size are those of that table, but D and trimming were determined from the DNA. The table for this sample lists over 200,000 clones; about 80% of them were counted only once. The ten largest clones capture about 4.5% of the sample.

The CDR3 sequence holds 15 residues, the cysteine and phenylalanine included. The CDR3 DNA has 45 bases and is translated from base 1. V sheds 0 bases and J sheds 6 bases, leaving 12 bases between their ends. CDR1 and CDR2 are read off the germline V gene as SGHVS and FNYEAQ. The rearranged chain carries TRBV7-6 and TRBJ2-1, and perhaps TRBD1 as D gene, on 5 matching bases. The material sequenced was peripheral blood. This receptor was identified in a man aged 45-60 years with active or convalescent COVID-19. The base sequence is TGTGCCAGCAGCTTAGCGTCTCAGGGTGGCAATGAGCAGTTCTTC. Its protein reads: CASSLASQGGNEQFF. The entire variable domain, with the stretches around the CDR3 drawn from the reference TRBV7-6 and TRBJ2-1 proteins, is GAGVSQSPRYKVTKRGQDVALRCDPISGHVSLYWYRQALGQGPEFLTYFNYEAQQDKSGLPNDRFSAERPEGSISTLTIQRTEQRDSAMYRCASSLASQGGNEQFFGPGTRLTVL.